This paragraph reports one T cell receptor (beta chain). As yet, its antigen is unknown. Researchers took RNA transcripts and amplified the TCR beta CDR3 regions from them. HTBI primers were employed in a first-round RT-PCR of the TCR CDR3. Using its own MiXCR run on the multiplex PCR reads, TCRdb lists one record per CDR3 protein. Seen here are a few hundred thousand distinct CDR3 sequences, 15% observed once, and the top ten hold approximately 32%. The entry originates in a study of T cells in Graves' hyperthyroidism and ophthalmopathy. Study at large: Before any treatment, at initial diagnosis, peripheral blood was collected.

Points from the study as a whole: Blood shared most expanded thyroid clonotypes above 0.001.

Uncontrolled infection, other autoimmune disease, pregnancy or lactation disqualified patients from enrolment. V lost 0 bases to trimming and J lost 2 bases, with 13 bases between them. The CDR3 has 17 amino acids. Germline lookup yields CDR1 MNHEY and CDR2 SVGAGI. The genes are TRBV6-5 and TRBJ2-2, with D possibly TRBD2 on 7 matching bases. The sequenced material came from blood. The sequence was collected from a woman aged 25-40 years with Graves' hyperthyroidism. The CDR3 nucleotides read TGTGCCAGCAGTTACTCGCCGGGGGGCAGCAACACCGGGGAGCTGTTTTTT. It is translated as CASSYSPGGSNTGELFF.